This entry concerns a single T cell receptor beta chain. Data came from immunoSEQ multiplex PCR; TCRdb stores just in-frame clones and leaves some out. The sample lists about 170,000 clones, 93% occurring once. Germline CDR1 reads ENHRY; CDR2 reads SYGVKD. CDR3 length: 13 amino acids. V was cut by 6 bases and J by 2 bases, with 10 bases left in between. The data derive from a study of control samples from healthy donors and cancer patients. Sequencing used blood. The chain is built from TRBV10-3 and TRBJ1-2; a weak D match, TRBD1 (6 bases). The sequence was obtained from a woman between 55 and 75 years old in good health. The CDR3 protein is CAISGGGNYGYTF. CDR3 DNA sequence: TGTGCCATCAGCGGCGGGGGCAACTATGGCTACACCTTC.